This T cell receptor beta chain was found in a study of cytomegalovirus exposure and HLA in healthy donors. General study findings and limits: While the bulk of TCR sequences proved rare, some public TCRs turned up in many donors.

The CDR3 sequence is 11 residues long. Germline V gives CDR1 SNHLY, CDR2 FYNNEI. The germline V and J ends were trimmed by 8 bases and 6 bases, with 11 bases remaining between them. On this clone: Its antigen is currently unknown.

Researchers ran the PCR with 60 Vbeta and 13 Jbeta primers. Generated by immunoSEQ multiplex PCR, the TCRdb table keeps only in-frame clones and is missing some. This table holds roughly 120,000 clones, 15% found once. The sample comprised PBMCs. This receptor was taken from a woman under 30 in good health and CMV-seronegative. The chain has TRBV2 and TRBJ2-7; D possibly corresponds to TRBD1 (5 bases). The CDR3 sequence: CASPGPSEQYF. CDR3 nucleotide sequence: TGTGCCAGCCCAGGGCCCTCCGAGCAGTACTTC.